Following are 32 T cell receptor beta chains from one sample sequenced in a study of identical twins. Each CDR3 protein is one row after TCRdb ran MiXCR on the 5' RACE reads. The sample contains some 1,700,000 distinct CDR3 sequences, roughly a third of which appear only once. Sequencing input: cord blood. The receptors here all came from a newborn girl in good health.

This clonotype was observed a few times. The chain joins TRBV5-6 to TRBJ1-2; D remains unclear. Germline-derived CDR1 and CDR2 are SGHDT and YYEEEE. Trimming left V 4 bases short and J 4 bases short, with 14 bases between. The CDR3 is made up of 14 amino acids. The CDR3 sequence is CASSHTRVIYGYTF. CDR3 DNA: TGTGCCAGCAGCCACACGAGGGTTATCTATGGCTACACCTTC.

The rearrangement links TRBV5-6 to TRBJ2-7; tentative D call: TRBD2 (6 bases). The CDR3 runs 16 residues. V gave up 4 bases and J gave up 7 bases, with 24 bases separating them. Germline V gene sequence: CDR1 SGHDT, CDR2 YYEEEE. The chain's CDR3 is CASSHTTRLFYNEQYF. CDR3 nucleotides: TGTGCCAGCAGCCATACGACTAGGTTATTCTACAATGAGCAGTACTTC.

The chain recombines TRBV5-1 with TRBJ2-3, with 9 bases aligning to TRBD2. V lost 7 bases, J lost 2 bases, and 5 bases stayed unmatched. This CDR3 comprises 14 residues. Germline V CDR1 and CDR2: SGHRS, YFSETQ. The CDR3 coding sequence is TGCGCCAGCGGACTAGCGCTAACCACAGATACGCAGTATTTT. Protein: CASGLALTTDTQYF. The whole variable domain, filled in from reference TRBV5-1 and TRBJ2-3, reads KAGVTQTPRYLIKTRGQQVTLSCSPISGHRSVSWYQQTPGQGLQFLFEYFSETQRNKGNFPGRFSGRQFSNSRSEMNVSTLELGDSALYLCASGLALTTDTQYFGPGTRLTVL.

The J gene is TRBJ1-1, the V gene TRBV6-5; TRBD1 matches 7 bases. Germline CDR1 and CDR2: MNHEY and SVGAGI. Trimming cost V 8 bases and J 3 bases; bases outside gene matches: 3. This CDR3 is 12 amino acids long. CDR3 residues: CASLRGYTEAFF. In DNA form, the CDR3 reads TGTGCCAGCCTCAGGGGGTACACTGAAGCTTTCTTT.

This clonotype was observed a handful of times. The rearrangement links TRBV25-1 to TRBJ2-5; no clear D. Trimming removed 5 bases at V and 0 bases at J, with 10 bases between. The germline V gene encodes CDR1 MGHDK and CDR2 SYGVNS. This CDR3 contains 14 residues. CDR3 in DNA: TGTGCCAGCAGTTCTCCCTGGTACCAAGAGACCCAGTACTTC. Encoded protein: CASSSPWYQETQYF.

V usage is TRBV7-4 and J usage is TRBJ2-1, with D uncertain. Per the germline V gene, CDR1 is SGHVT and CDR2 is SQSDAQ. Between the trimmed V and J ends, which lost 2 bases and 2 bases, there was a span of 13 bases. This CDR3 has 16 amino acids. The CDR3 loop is CASSLNPYRAYNEQFF. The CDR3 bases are TGTGCCAGCAGCTTAAACCCTTACCGGGCCTACAATGAGCAGTTCTTC.

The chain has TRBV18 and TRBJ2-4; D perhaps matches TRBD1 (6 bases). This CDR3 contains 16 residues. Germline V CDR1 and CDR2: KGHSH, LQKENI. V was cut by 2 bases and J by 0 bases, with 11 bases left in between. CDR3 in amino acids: CASSPNQGQAKNIQYF. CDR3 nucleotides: TGTGCCAGCTCACCAAACCAGGGGCAAGCCAAAAACATTCAGTACTTC.

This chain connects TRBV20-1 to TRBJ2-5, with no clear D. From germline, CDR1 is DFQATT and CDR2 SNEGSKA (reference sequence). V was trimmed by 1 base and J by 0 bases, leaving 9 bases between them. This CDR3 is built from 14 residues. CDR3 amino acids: CSARVATHQETQYF. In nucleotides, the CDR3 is TGCAGTGCTAGAGTAGCAACCCACCAAGAGACCCAGTACTTC.

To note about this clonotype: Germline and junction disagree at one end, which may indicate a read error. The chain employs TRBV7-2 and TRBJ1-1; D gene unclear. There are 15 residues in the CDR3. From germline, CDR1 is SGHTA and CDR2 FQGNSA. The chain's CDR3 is CASSFARTSNTGAFF. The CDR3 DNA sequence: TGTGCCAGCAGCTTTGCCAGGACTTCGAACACTGGAGCTTTCTTT.

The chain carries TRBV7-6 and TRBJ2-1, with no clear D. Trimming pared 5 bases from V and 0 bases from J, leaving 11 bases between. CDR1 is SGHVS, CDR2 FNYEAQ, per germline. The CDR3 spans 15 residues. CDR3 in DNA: TGTGCCAGCAGCCCGCAACAGAGCTCCTACAATGAGCAGTTCTTC. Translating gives CASSPQQSSYNEQFF.

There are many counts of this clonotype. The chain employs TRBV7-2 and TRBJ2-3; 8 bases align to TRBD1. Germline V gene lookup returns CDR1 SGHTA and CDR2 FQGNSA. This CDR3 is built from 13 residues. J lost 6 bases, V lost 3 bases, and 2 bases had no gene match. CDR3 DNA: TGTGCCAGCAGCTTGGGGACAGGCGATACGCAGTATTTT. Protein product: CASSLGTGDTQYF.

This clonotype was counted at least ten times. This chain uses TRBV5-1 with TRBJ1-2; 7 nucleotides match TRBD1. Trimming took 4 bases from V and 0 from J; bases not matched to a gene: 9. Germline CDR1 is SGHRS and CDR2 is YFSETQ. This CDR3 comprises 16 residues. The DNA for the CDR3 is TGCGCCAGCAGCACCACCACCGGGACAGCTAACTATGGCTACACCTTC. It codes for CASSTTTGTANYGYTF.

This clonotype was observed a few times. For the CDR3, the DNA is TGCGCCAGCAGCCAAGTTCCCCAGGGGCCCCCCCACGAGCAGTACTTC. It encodes CASSQVPQGPPHEQYF. This chain links TRBV4-1 with TRBJ2-7; D is possibly TRBD1 (6 bases). This CDR3 has 16 amino acids. Germline V gives CDR1 MGHRA, CDR2 YSYEKL. Trimming removed 1 base at V and 5 bases at J, with 18 bases between.

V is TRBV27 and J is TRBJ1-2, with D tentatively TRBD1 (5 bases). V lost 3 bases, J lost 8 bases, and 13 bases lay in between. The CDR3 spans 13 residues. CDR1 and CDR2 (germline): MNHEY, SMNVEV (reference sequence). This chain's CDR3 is CASSFMAGYGYTF. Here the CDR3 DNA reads TGTGCCAGCAGTTTCATGGCAGGGTACGGCTACACCTTC.

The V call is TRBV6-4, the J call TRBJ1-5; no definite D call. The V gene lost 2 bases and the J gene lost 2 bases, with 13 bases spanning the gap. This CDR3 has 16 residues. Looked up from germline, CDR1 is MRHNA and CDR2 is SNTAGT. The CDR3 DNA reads TGTGCCAGCAGTGACAGGATCCACATAGGCAATCAGCCCCAGCATTTT. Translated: CASSDRIHIGNQPQHF.

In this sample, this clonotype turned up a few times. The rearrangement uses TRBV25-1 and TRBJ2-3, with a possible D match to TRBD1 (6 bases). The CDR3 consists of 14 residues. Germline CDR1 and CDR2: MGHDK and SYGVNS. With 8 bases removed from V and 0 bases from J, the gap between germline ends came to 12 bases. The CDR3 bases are TGTGCCAGCCAAACAGGGCTTAGCACAGATACGCAGTATTTT. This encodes CASQTGLSTDTQYF. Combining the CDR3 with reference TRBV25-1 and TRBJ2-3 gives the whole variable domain EADIYQTPRYLVIGTGKKITLECSQTMGHDKMYWYQQDPGMELHLIHYSYGVNSTEKGDLSSESTVSRIRTEHFPLTLESARPSHTSQYLCASQTGLSTDTQYFGPGTRLTVL.

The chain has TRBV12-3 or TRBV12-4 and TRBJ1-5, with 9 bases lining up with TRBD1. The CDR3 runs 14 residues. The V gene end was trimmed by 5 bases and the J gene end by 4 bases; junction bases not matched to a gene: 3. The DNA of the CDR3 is TGTGCCAGCAGTATGACAGGGGGTAATCAGCCCCAGCATTTT. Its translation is CASSMTGGNQPQHF.

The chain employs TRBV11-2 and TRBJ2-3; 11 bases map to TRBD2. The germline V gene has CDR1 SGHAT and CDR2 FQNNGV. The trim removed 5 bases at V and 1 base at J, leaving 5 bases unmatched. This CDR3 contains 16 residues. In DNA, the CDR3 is TGTGCCAGCAGCCTTAGCGGGAGGGCAGGCACAGATACGCAGTATTTT. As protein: CASSLSGRAGTDTQYF.

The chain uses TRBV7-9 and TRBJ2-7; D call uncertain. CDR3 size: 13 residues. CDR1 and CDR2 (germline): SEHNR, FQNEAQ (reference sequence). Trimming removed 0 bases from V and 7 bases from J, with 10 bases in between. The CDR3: CASSLAPLDEQYF. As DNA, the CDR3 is TGTGCCAGCAGCTTAGCCCCCCTCGATGAGCAGTACTTC. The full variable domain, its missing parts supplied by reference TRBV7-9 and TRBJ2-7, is DTGVSQNPRHKITKRGQNVTFRCDPISEHNRLYWYRQTLGQGPEFLTYFQNEAQLEKSRLLSDRFSAERPKGSFSTLEIQRTEQGDSAMYLCASSLAPLDEQYFGPGTRLTVT.

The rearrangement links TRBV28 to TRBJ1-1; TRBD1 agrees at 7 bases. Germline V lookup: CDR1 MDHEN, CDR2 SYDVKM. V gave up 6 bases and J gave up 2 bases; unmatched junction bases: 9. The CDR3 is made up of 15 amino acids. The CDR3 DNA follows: TGTGCCAGCAGCTTGATGAGGGGGCTCAACACTGAAGCTTTCTTT. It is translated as CASSLMRGLNTEAFF.

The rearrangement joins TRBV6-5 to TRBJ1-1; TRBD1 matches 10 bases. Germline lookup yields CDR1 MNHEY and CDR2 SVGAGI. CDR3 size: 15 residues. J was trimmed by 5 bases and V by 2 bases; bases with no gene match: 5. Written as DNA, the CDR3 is TGTGCCAGCAGTTACCCCGGACAGGGGGGGACTGAAGCTTTCTTT. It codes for CASSYPGQGGTEAFF.

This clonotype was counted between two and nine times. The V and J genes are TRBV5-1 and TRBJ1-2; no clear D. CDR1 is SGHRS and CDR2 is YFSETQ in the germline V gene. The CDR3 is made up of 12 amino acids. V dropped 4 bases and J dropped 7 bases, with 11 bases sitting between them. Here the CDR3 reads CASSPSRAGYTF. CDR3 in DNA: TGCGCCAGCAGCCCGAGTAGGGCTGGCTACACCTTC. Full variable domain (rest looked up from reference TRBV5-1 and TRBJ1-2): KAGVTQTPRYLIKTRGQQVTLSCSPISGHRSVSWYQQTPGQGLQFLFEYFSETQRNKGNFPGRFSGRQFSNSRSEMNVSTLELGDSALYLCASSPSRAGYTFGSGTRLTVV.

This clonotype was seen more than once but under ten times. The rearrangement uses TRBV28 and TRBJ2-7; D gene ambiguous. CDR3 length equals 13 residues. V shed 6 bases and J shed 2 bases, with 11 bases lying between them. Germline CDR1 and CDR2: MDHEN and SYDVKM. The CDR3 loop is CASRAGHTYEQYF. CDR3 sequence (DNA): TGTGCCAGCAGGGCCGGTCACACCTACGAGCAGTACTTC.

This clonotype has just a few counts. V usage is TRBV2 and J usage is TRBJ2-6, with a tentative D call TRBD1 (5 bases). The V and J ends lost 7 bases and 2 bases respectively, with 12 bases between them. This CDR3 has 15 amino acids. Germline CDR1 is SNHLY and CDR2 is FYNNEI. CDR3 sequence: CASTQGRTGANVLTF. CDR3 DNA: TGTGCCAGCACTCAGGGTAGGACTGGGGCCAACGTCCTGACTTTC.

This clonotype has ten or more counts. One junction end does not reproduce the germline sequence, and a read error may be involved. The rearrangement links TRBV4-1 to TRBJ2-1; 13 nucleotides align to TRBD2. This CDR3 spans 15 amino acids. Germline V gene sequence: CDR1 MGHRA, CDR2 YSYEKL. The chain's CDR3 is CASSPTSGGANEQFF. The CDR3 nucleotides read TGTGCCAGCAGCCCCACTAGCGGGGGGGCCAATGAGCAGTTCTTC.

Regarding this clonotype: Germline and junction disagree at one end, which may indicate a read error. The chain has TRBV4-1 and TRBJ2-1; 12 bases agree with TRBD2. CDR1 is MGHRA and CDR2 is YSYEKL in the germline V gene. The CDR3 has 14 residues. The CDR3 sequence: CASSPSGRANEQLF. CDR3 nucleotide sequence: TGCGCCAGCAGCCCTAGCGGGAGGGCCAATGAGCAGTTATTC.

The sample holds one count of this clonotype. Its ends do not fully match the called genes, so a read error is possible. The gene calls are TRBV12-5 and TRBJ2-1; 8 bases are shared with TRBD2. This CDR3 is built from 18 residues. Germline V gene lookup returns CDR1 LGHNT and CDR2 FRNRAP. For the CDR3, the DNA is TGTACTAGTGGTTTTTTCCCTCGGACTTTGACTAGCGTTAATGAGCAGTTCTTC. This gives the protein CTSGFFPRTLTSVNEQFF. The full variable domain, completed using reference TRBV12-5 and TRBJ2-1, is DARVTQTPRHKVTEMGQEVTMRCQPILGHNTVFWYRQTMMQGLELLAYFRNRAPLDDSGMPKDRFSAEMPDATLATLKIQPSEPRDSAVYFCTSGFFPRTLTSVNEQFFGPGTRLTVL.

CDR3 amino acids: CAISDDRAQYF. The CDR3 DNA is TGTGCCATCAGTGACGACAGAGCGCAGTATTTT. The chain joins TRBV10-3 to TRBJ2-3; D perhaps matches TRBD1 (5 bases). Germline CDR1 is ENHRY and CDR2 is SYGVKD. Between the trimmed V and J ends, which lost 3 bases and 10 bases, there was a span of 8 bases. The CDR3 extends over 11 amino acids.

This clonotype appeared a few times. CDR3 in amino acids: CSARDRGRPYEQYF. CDR3 bases: TGCAGTGCGCGGGACAGGGGGAGACCCTACGAGCAGTACTTC. This sequence joins TRBV20-1 and TRBJ2-7; 11 bases are a match to TRBD1. Germline lookup yields CDR1 DFQATT and CDR2 SNEGSKA (reference sequence). The CDR3 has 14 residues. The J segment lost 2 bases and the V segment lost 6 bases, leaving 6 bases of the junction unmatched.

The CDR3 reads CASSLAGLAGVGEQFF. CDR3 coding DNA: TGTGCCAGCAGTTTAGCGGGACTAGCGGGAGTGGGTGAGCAGTTCTTC. The rearrangement joins TRBV12-3 or TRBV12-4 to TRBJ2-1, with 14 bases fitting TRBD2. The V segment lost 0 bases and the J segment 9 bases; nucleotides outside the gene matches: 4. The CDR3 totals 16 residues.

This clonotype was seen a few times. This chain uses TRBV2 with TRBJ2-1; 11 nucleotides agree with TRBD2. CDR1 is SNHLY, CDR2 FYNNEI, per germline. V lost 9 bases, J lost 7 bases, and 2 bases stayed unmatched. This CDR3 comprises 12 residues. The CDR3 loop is CARSSGRNEQFF. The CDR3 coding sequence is TGTGCCAGGTCTAGCGGGAGGAATGAGCAGTTCTTC.

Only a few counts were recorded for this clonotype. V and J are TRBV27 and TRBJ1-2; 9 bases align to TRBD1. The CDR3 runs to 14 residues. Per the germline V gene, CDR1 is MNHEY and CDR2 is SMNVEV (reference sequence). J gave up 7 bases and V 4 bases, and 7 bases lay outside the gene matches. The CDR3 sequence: CASSSRDRDAGYTF. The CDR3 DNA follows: TGTGCCAGCAGTTCCCGGGACAGGGACGCTGGCTACACCTTC.